This T cell receptor beta chain was obtained from a study of a mutant IDH1 vaccine in newly diagnosed glioma. Study-wide background: The sex distribution of treated patients was 62.5% male and around 40% female, with a mean age of around 40 years. Patients were pretreated with radiotherapy, temozolomide, or both, mostly both.

Profiling relied on immunoSEQ multiplex PCR, and the TCRdb table lists in-frame clones only, not all of them. The data show 23,000 or so clones, roughly 93% seen once. Indicated time point: baseline, week 1 (first vaccination visit). Indicated treatment: pre-vaccination baseline after standard-of-care therapy. Donors had new WHO grade 3 or 4 IDH1-mutant, ATRX-lost astrocytomas. This CDR3 region has 15 residues. Germline CDR1 and CDR2: LNHNV and YYDKDF (reference sequence). V shed 5 bases, J shed 10 bases, and the junction held 10 bases outside the gene matches. As to this clone: Its specificity is not known.

Study outcomes and limitations: Patients mounted vaccine-induced immune responses in 80% to 95% of cases.

The sequenced sample was PBMCs, obtained from a glioma patient treated with radiotherapy, temozolomide or both. The receptor was isolated from a man in his forties or fifties with glioma. The J gene is TRBJ1-5, the V gene TRBV15; TRBD1 matches at 11 bases. The CDR3 region has the DNA TGTGCCACCAGCGAGGGGGACAGGGGGGAAAAACCCCAGCATTTT. It encodes CATSEGDRGEKPQHF.